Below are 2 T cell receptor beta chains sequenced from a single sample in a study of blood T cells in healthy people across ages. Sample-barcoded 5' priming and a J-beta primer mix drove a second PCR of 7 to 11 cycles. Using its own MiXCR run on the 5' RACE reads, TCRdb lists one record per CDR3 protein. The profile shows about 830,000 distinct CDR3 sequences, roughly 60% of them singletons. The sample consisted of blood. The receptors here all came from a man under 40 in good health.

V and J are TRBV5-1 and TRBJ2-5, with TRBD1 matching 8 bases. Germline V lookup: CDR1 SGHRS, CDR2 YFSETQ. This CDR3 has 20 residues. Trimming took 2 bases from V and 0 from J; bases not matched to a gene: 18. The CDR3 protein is CASSLSQGRGRRTDQETQYF. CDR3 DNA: TGCGCCAGCAGCTTATCACAGGGCAGGGGGCGGAGAACGGACCAAGAGACCCAGTACTTC.

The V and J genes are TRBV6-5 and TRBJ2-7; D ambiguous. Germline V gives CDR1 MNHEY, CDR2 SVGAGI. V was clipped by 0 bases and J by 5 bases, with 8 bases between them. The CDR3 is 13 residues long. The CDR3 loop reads CASSYSSVNEQYF. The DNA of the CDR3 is TGTGCCAGCAGTTACTCATCAGTTAACGAGCAGTACTTC.